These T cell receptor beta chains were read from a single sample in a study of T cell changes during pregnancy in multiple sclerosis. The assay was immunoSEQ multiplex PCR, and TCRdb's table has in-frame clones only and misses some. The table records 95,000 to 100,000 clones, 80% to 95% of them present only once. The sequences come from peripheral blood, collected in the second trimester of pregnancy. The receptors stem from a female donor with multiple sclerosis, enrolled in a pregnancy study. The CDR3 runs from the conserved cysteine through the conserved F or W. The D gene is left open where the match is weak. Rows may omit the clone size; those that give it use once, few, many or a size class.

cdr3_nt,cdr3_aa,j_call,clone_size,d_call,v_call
TGTGCCAGCAGGACCGGACAGGTGAATCAGCCCCAGCATTTT,CASRTGQVNQPQHF,TRBJ1-5,-,TRBD1,TRBV6-5
TGTGCCAGCAGCAATGGGACTAGCGGCACAGATACGCAGTATTTT,CASSNGTSGTDTQYF,TRBJ2-3,-,-,TRBV21-1
TGTGCCTGGAAGATTAGTCAGGGCTCCTACGAGCAGTACTTC,CAWKISQGSYEQYF,TRBJ2-7,-,-,TRBV30
TGTGCCAGCAGCTCCCAAAGGATGCAGGTATACAATCAGCCCCAGCATTTT,CASSSQRMQVYNQPQHF,TRBJ1-5,-,-,TRBV7-8
TGTGCCAGCAGTTGGAACCAGGGCCCCTACAATGAGCAGTTCTTC,CASSWNQGPYNEQFF,TRBJ2-1,once,-,TRBV28
TGTGCCAGCGGGGACTTGAACACCGGGGAGCTGTTTTTT,CASGDLNTGELFF,TRBJ2-2,-,-,TRBV9
TGTGCCAGTAGCCACCTTACACCGGGACTGGAGGTGGGGACCCAGTACTTC,CASSHLTPGLEVGTQYF,TRBJ2-5,-,-,TRBV19
TGTGCCAGCAGCTTAGCTCGCCTAGCGGGATCCACAGATACGCAGTATTTT,CASSLARLAGSTDTQYF,TRBJ2-3,-,TRBD2,TRBV7-8
TGCGCCAGCAGCTTGGGACTTCGTGAACCAAAATACAATGAGCAGTTCTTC,CASSLGLREPKYNEQFF,TRBJ2-1,-,-,TRBV5-1
TGTGCCAGCAGCCAGCTGACAGGGCTCAGCCCCCTCACAGATACGCAGTATTTT,CASSQLTGLSPLTDTQYF,TRBJ2-3,-,TRBD1,TRBV14
TGTGCCAGCAGTGAAGGACAGGGTAACGCAGATACGCAGTATTTT,CASSEGQGNADTQYF,TRBJ2-3,-,TRBD1,TRBV28
TGTGCCAGCCTACAGGGGACGTACTATGGCTACACCTTC,CASLQGTYYGYTF,TRBJ1-2,-,TRBD1,TRBV19
TGTGCCAGCAGCCCGCTTGGACTAGCGGGAGTTAAGGAGACCCAGTACTTC,CASSPLGLAGVKETQYF,TRBJ2-5,-,TRBD2,TRBV7-2
TGTGCCAGTAGTATGCTAGCGACGGGAGGGCCCTCCTACGAGCAGTACTTC,CASSMLATGGPSYEQYF,TRBJ2-7,-,TRBD2,TRBV19
TGTGCCTGGAGTTTTGGCAGCGGAGAGCAGTACTTC,CAWSFGSGEQYF,TRBJ2-7,-,-,TRBV30
TGTGCCAGCAGCTTATCGTCGAAAGGGGGCGCCTATGGCTACACCTTC,CASSLSSKGGAYGYTF,TRBJ1-2,-,TRBD1,TRBV7-2
TGTGCCAGCAGCTCCCGAGGGGGAAGGGGTCAGCCCCAGCATTTT,CASSSRGGRGQPQHF,TRBJ1-5,-,-,TRBV7-8
TGCAGCGCCACCTTACCGGGACAGGGACGAGCCCTGACTGAAGCTTTCTTT,CSATLPGQGRALTEAFF,TRBJ1-1,-,TRBD1,TRBV29-1
TGCGCCAGCAGCTTCCATGACAATGAGCAGTTCTTC,CASSFHDNEQFF,TRBJ2-1,-,-,TRBV5-1
TGCGCCAGCAGCTTGGCGGGAGGGCCGAACGAGCAGTACTTC,CASSLAGGPNEQYF,TRBJ2-7,-,TRBD2,TRBV5-1
TGCGCCAGCAGCCAAGGTCTGTATAGCAATCAGCCCCAGCATTTT,CASSQGLYSNQPQHF,TRBJ1-5,-,-,TRBV4-1
TGTGCCAGCAGTCGGGACTTCAACGGGTACGAGCAGTACTTC,CASSRDFNGYEQYF,TRBJ2-7,-,-,TRBV5-6
TGTGCCAGCAGTAACAGCTATGGCTACACCTTC,CASSNSYGYTF,TRBJ1-2,-,-,TRBV25-1
TGTGCCAGCAGTGAAAGAGGGTTCTACGAGCAGTACTTC,CASSERGFYEQYF,TRBJ2-7,-,-,TRBV6-1
TGTGCCAGTAGCCCGACTAGCGGGAGAGACGAGCAGTACTTC,CASSPTSGRDEQYF,TRBJ2-7,-,TRBD2,TRBV19
TGCAGCGTTGGGATCGGGACAGTAGAAGGGACCCAGTACTTC,CSVGIGTVEGTQYF,TRBJ2-5,once,TRBD1,TRBV29-1
TGTGCCAGTAGTATCAGGGATGGTGCAGATACGCAGTATTTT,CASSIRDGADTQYF,TRBJ2-3,-,-,TRBV19
TGTGCCAGCAGCTTAACTCACGGTGGCCCAGGGGGCGCGAACACTGAAGCTTTCTTT,CASSLTHGGPGGANTEAFF,TRBJ1-1,-,TRBD1,TRBV7-3
TGTGCCAGTAGTATACAGGGCGGCAATCAGCCCCAGCATTTT,CASSIQGGNQPQHF,TRBJ1-5,-,-,TRBV19
TGTGCCAGCAGCGTCCCTAGCGGTAGCTACAATGAGCAGTTCTTC,CASSVPSGSYNEQFF,TRBJ2-1,-,TRBD2,TRBV9
TGCGCCAGCAGCAAATCCGGGACAGGGTACAATGAGCAGTTCTTC,CASSKSGTGYNEQFF,TRBJ2-1,once,TRBD1,TRBV5-1
TGTGCCAGCAGCCCCCGGACTGGGGCTTTCTTT,CASSPRTGAFF,TRBJ1-1,-,-,TRBV5-4
TGTGCCAGCAGTGTTTCGGGGTATAGCAATCAGCCCCAGCATTTT,CASSVSGYSNQPQHF,TRBJ1-5,-,-,TRBV2
TGCAGTGCTAGTACGGGAAGGGAGCTGTTTTTT,CSASTGRELFF,TRBJ2-2,-,-,TRBV20-1
TGCGCCAGCAGCTTGGACGGGAGGAGCTACAATGAGCAGTTCTTC,CASSLDGRSYNEQFF,TRBJ2-1,-,TRBD2,TRBV5-1
TGTGCCAGCAGCCCCCAGGGAGGGACTATCAATGAGCAGTTCTTC,CASSPQGGTINEQFF,TRBJ2-1,-,TRBD2,TRBV4-2
TGTGCCAGCAGCGAAAGCCGAAGCTCCTACGAGCAGTACTTC,CASSESRSSYEQYF,TRBJ2-7,-,-,TRBV5-4
TGTGCCAGCAGTTACTACAGGACTAATGAAAAACTGTTTTTT,CASSYYRTNEKLFF,TRBJ1-4,-,-,TRBV6-5
TGCAGCGTTGAAGCAAGGCGGGCGAACACTGAAGCTTTCTTT,CSVEARRANTEAFF,TRBJ1-1,-,-,TRBV29-1
TGTGCCAGCAGCCCGCGTGGGACAGGGAATGAAAAACTGTTTTTT,CASSPRGTGNEKLFF,TRBJ1-4,-,TRBD1,TRBV2